This is a list of T cell receptor beta chains from one sample in a study of blood T cell repertoires in COVID-19. Profiled with immunoSEQ multiplex PCR; TCRdb holds only in-frame clones, not every one. The sample holds approximately 500,000 clones, approximately 90% seen once. Sequenced sample: PBMCs or T cells enriched from blood (not recorded which). The receptor source for this set is a woman aged 40-49 years who had recovered from COVID-19. Both conserved end residues are part of each CDR3. The order of the fields is J gene, D gene, V gene, clone size, CDR3 protein, CDR3 DNA. D genes are given only for firm matches. The size of a clone is reported for some rows only, either as once, few or many, or as a class for expanded clones.

J: TRBJ1-1
D: .
V: TRBV4-2
size: .
CDR3: CASSQEGQGSAEAFF
DNA: TGTGCCAGCAGCCAAGAAGGCCAGGGGTCCGCTGAAGCTTTCTTT

J: TRBJ2-7
D: .
V: TRBV5-1
size: .
CDR3: CASSLSGGQEQYF
DNA: TGCGCCAGCAGCTTATCAGGGGGGCAAGAGCAGTACTTC

J: TRBJ2-1
D: TRBD2
V: TRBV4-2
size: few
CDR3: CASSQGLAEWNEQFF
DNA: TGTGCCAGCAGTCAGGGACTAGCGGAGTGGAATGAGCAGTTCTTC

J: TRBJ2-1
D: .
V: TRBV24-1
size: .
CDR3: CATGTGTFYNEQFF
DNA: TGTGCCACCGGAACCGGGACATTTTACAATGAGCAGTTCTTC

J: TRBJ1-6
D: TRBD1
V: TRBV11-3
size: .
CDR3: CASSARGSSSYNSPLHF
DNA: TGTGCCAGCAGCGCCAGGGGGTCAAGCTCCTATAATTCACCCCTCCACTTT

J: TRBJ2-1
D: .
V: TRBV18
size: .
CDR3: CASSPPDYIPRQFF
DNA: TGTGCCAGCTCACCGCCCGACTATATCCCTCGGCAGTTCTTC

J: TRBJ1-3
D: TRBD1
V: TRBV6-5
size: .
CDR3: CASSSPGQGAGNTIYF
DNA: TGTGCCAGCAGTTCACCGGGACAGGGGGCTGGAAACACCATATATTTT

J: TRBJ2-3
D: TRBD1
V: TRBV7-9
size: .
CDR3: CASGTAHTDTQYF
DNA: TGTGCCAGCGGGACAGCACACACAGATACGCAGTATTTT

J: TRBJ2-5
D: TRBD2
V: TRBV2
size: .
CDR3: CATSPGGGPHVETQYF
DNA: TGTGCCACCTCCCCGGGAGGAGGGCCTCATGTGGAGACCCAGTACTTC

J: TRBJ1-2
D: .
V: TRBV29-1
size: .
CDR3: CSVSGLINYGYTF
DNA: TGCAGCGTTTCGGGACTGATTAACTATGGCTACACCTTC

J: TRBJ2-5
D: TRBD1
V: TRBV10-1
size: .
CDR3: CASSGGQGRGETQYF
DNA: TGCGCCAGCAGTGGGGGACAGGGGAGAGGAGAGACCCAGTACTTC

J: TRBJ2-7
D: .
V: TRBV5-1
size: .
CDR3: CASSLDYYSYEQYF
DNA: TGCGCCAGCAGCTTGGACTATTACTCCTACGAGCAGTACTTC

J: TRBJ2-2
D: TRBD2
V: TRBV5-1
size: .
CDR3: CASSLRTSLTGELFF
DNA: TGCGCCAGCAGCTTACGGACTAGCTTGACCGGGGAGCTGTTTTTT

J: TRBJ2-7
D: TRBD2
V: TRBV5-1
size: .
CDR3: CASSLASGGPLIEQYF
DNA: TGCGCCAGCAGCTTGGCCTCGGGGGGTCCACTTATCGAGCAGTACTTC

J: TRBJ2-7
D: .
V: TRBV15
size: .
CDR3: CATSTGETGGPREQYF
DNA: TGTGCCACCAGCACGGGTGAGACCGGAGGGCCGAGGGAGCAGTACTTC

J: TRBJ1-2
D: .
V: TRBV4-2
size: .
CDR3: CASSQAGASSREDTF
DNA: TGTGCCAGCAGCCAGGCAGGTGCAAGTAGCAGGGAGGACACCTTC

J: TRBJ2-2
D: .
V: TRBV24-1
size: .
CDR3: CATSDTIFGQNTGELFF
DNA: TGTGCCACCAGTGACACCATTTTTGGCCAGAACACCGGGGAGCTGTTTTTT

J: TRBJ1-6
D: TRBD1
V: TRBV11-3
size: .
CDR3: CASSLMAGGHSPLHF
DNA: TGTGCCAGCAGCTTAATGGCAGGGGGCCATTCACCCCTCCACTTT

J: TRBJ1-2
D: .
V: TRBV19
size: .
CDR3: CASSSYYGYTF
DNA: TGTGCCAGTAGTTCTTACTATGGCTACACCTTC

J: TRBJ1-4
D: .
V: TRBV6-2/TRBV6-3
size: .
CDR3: CASSTVGKLFF
DNA: TGTGCCAGCAGCACCGTCGGAAAACTGTTTTTT

J: TRBJ1-1
D: .
V: TRBV11-3
size: .
CDR3: CASSLTDSNTEAFF
DNA: TGTGCCAGCAGCTTAACAGATTCGAACACTGAAGCTTTCTTT

J: TRBJ2-7
D: .
V: TRBV19
size: once
CDR3: CASSPYFGPYVSSYEQYF
DNA: TGTGCCAGTAGTCCCTACTTTGGGCCTTACGTGAGCTCCTACGAGCAGTACTTC

J: TRBJ1-2
D: TRBD1
V: TRBV6-2/TRBV6-3
size: .
CDR3: CASSYKGQGARGYTF
DNA: TGTGCCAGCAGTTACAAAGGACAGGGGGCGCGAGGCTACACCTTC

J: TRBJ2-7
D: .
V: TRBV13
size: .
CDR3: CASSLGSRFSRDPYEQYF
DNA: TGTGCCAGCAGCTTAGGCTCGCGGTTTAGCAGGGATCCCTACGAGCAGTACTTC

J: TRBJ1-2
D: .
V: TRBV4-1
size: few
CDR3: CASSPLAGQLTPGTF
DNA: TGCGCCAGCAGCCCGTTAGCCGGACAGTTAACCCCTGGCACCTTC

J: TRBJ2-3
D: .
V: TRBV7-9
size: .
CDR3: CAALGHTDTQYF
DNA: TGTGCCGCTTTGGGGCACACAGATACGCAGTATTTT

J: TRBJ2-7
D: TRBD1
V: TRBV19
size: .
CDR3: CASSNSRQGPYEQYF
DNA: TGTGCCAGTAGTAACTCCAGACAGGGTCCGTACGAGCAGTACTTC

J: TRBJ1-5
D: TRBD1
V: TRBV18
size: .
CDR3: CASSLGTVSDQPQHF
DNA: TGTGCCAGCTCACTAGGGACAGTTTCGGATCAGCCCCAGCATTTT

J: TRBJ2-1
D: .
V: TRBV2
size: .
CDR3: CASSEGTPSYNEQFF
DNA: TGTGCCAGCAGTGAAGGGACACCTTCCTACAATGAGCAGTTCTTC

J: TRBJ2-7
D: TRBD1
V: TRBV5-1
size: few
CDR3: CASSSGGTGDYEQYF
DNA: TGCGCCAGCAGCTCGGGAGGGACAGGGGACTACGAGCAGTACTTC

J: TRBJ1-1
D: .
V: TRBV18
size: once
CDR3: CASSPGSTGTEAFF
DNA: TGTGCCAGCTCACCAGGATCAACCGGGACTGAAGCTTTCTTT

J: TRBJ1-3
D: TRBD1
V: TRBV9
size: .
CDR3: CASSAQDRRTWDTIYF
DNA: TGTGCCAGCAGCGCTCAGGACAGGCGGACGTGGGACACCATATATTTT

J: TRBJ2-4
D: TRBD2
V: TRBV2
size: .
CDR3: CATKTSGWDIQYF
DNA: TGTGCCACCAAAACTAGCGGGTGGGACATTCAGTACTTC

J: TRBJ2-7
D: TRBD2
V: TRBV12-3/TRBV12-4
size: few
CDR3: CASRLAGVYEQYF
DNA: TGTGCCAGCAGACTAGCGGGAGTCTACGAGCAGTACTTC

J: TRBJ1-1
D: .
V: TRBV2
size: .
CDR3: CATLGTGGVAFF
DNA: TGTGCCACCCTCGGGACTGGTGGTGTAGCTTTCTTT

J: TRBJ2-1
D: TRBD1
V: TRBV9
size: .
CDR3: CASSLRDRVGGEQFF
DNA: TGTGCCAGCAGCCTACGGGACAGGGTTGGGGGTGAGCAGTTCTTC

J: TRBJ2-3
D: .
V: TRBV20-1
size: .
CDR3: CAGVSTDTQYF
DNA: TGCGCCGGTGTTAGCACAGATACGCAGTATTTT

J: TRBJ2-7
D: .
V: TRBV24-1
size: .
CDR3: CATSDLPQRDFYYEQYF
DNA: TGTGCCACCAGTGATTTACCCCAACGGGACTTTTACTACGAGCAGTACTTC

J: TRBJ2-7
D: TRBD1
V: TRBV5-1
size: .
CDR3: CASSLGQGRISYEQYF
DNA: TGCGCCAGCAGCTTGGGACAGGGGCGAATTTCCTACGAGCAGTACTTC

J: TRBJ1-4
D: .
V: TRBV4-3
size: few
CDR3: CASSQEGGRDEKLFF
DNA: TGCGCCAGCAGCCAAGAGGGGGGAAGAGACGAAAAACTGTTTTTT

J: TRBJ1-5
D: TRBD1
V: TRBV4-1
size: .
CDR3: CASSQAGSEGGRGLQPQHF
DNA: TGCGCCAGCAGCCAAGCGGGATCCGAGGGGGGCAGGGGGCTTCAGCCCCAGCATTTT

J: TRBJ1-3
D: .
V: TRBV5-4
size: .
CDR3: CASSLAGAGNTIYF
DNA: TGTGCCAGCAGCTTAGCGGGCGCCGGAAACACCATATATTTT

J: TRBJ2-1
D: .
V: TRBV2
size: .
CDR3: CATDVPGAYNEQFF
DNA: TGTGCCACCGACGTCCCGGGAGCCTACAATGAGCAGTTCTTC

J: TRBJ2-7
D: TRBD1
V: TRBV7-6
size: .
CDR3: CASSLVEGQERYEQYF
DNA: TGTGCCAGCAGCTTAGTAGAAGGACAGGAGCGCTACGAGCAGTACTTC

J: TRBJ2-7
D: .
V: TRBV5-1
size: .
CDR3: CASSLILTGDLGEQYF
DNA: TGCGCCAGCAGCTTAATCCTAACGGGGGATTTAGGCGAGCAGTACTTC